Sequencing of this TCR beta chain was carried out in a study of shared clonotypes between healthy human individuals. The naive CD8 subset, CD45RO-negative cells positively selected for CCR7, excluded terminally differentiated effector memory CD45RA+ cells. Recent acute infections and vaccinations were absent in the healthy HIV-negative adult donors. Notes on this clone: Its antigen is unknown.

The CDR3 runs to 18 residues. With 3 bases removed from V and 5 bases from J, the gap between germline ends came to 22 bases. Looked up from germline, CDR1 is MNHEY and CDR2 is SMNVEV (reference sequence). DNA at about 210 ng, 25,000 to 35,000 T cell genomes, went into sorted-subset replicate PCRs. Clones were sequenced by immunoSEQ multiplex PCR, and TCRdb holds only the in-frame ones, with some missing. The table lists roughly 1,800,000 clones, about 95% of them singletons. General observations from the study: Limited genetic and exposure-history diversity came from having few donors. Non-shared clonotypes had lower generation probabilities than clonotypes shared by all four sorted-subset donors.

The sequence derives from a man aged 18-30 years in good health. The sequencing input was naive CD8+ T cells sorted from blood. The chain uses TRBV27 and TRBJ2-2; D possibly corresponds to TRBD2 (5 bases). The CDR3 DNA reads TGTGCCAGCAGTTTCATGAGGGTAGAGGGCATGAGGACCGGGGAGCTGTTTTTT. It yields the protein CASSFMRVEGMRTGELFF.